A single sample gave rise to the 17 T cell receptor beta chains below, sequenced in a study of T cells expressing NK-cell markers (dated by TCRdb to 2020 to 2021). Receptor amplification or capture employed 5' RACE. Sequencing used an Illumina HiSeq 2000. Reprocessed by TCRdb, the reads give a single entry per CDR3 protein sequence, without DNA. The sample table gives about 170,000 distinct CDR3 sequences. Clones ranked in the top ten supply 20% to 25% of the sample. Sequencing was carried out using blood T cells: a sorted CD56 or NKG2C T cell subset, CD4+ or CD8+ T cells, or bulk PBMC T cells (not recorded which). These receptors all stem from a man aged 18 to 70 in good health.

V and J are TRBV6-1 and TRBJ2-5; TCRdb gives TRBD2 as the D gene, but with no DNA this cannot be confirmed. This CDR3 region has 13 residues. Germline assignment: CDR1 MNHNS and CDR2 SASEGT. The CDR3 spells CASSPATQETQYF.

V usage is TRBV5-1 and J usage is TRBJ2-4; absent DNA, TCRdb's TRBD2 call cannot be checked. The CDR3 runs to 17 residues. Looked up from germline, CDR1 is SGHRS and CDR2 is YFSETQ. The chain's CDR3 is CASRPDTTSGAKNIQYF.

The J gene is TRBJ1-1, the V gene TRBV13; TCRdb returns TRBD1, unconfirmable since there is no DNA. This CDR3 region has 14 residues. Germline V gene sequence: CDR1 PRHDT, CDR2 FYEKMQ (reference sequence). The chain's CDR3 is CASSPQGAGTEAFF.

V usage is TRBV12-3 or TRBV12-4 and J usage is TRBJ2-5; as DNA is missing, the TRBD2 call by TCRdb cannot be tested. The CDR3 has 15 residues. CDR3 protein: CASSSDSGGRETQYF.

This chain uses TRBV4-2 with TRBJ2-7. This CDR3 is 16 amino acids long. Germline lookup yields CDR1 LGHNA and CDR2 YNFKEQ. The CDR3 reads CASSLDRENFRNEQYF.

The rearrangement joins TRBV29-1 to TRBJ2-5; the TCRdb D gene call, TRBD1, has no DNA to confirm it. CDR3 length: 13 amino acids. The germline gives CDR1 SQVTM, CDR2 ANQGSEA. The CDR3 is CSVEGRRRETQYF.

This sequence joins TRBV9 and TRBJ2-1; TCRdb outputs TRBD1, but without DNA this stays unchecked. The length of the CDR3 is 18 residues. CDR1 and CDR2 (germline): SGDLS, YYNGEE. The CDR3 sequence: CASSVSGTGDYSYNEQFF.

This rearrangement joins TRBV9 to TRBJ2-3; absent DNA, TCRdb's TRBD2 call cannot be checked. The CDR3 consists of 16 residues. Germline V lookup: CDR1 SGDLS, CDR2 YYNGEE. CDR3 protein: CASTPHSGGAVDTQYF.

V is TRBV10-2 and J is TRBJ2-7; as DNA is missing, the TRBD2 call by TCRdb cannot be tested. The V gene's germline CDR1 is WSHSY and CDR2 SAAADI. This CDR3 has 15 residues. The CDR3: CASSDGTSVSYEQYF.

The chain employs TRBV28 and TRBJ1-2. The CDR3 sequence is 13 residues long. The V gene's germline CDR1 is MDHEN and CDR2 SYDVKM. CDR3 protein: CASSAGTALGYTF.

The chain's CDR3 is CASSGGTTYEQYF. The V and J genes are TRBV10-2 and TRBJ2-7. The germline V gene encodes CDR1 WSHSY and CDR2 SAAADI. The CDR3 is 13 amino acids.

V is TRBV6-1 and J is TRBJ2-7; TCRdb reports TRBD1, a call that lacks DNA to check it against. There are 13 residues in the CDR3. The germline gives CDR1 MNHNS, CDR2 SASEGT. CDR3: CASRPSRGWEQYF.

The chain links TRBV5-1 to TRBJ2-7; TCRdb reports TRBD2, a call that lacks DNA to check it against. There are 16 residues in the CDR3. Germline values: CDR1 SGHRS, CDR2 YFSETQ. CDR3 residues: CASSLGSSGVSYEQYF.

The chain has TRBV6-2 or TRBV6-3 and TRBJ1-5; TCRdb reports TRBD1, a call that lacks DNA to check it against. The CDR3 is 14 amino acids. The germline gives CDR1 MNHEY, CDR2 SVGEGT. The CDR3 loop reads CASSYGTGRQPQHF.

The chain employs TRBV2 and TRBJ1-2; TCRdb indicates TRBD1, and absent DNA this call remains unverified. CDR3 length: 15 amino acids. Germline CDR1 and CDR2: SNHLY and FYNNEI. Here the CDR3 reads CASSEPGQGGYGYTF.

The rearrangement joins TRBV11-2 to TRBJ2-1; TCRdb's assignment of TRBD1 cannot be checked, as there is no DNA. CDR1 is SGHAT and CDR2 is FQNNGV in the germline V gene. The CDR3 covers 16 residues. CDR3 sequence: CASSLLTAGAYNEQFF.

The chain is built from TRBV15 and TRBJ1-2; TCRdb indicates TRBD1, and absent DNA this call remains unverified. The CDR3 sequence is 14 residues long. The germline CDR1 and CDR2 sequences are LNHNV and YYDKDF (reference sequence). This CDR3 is CATSRRQGSYGYTF.